This T cell receptor (beta chain) was sequenced during a study of T-cell memory formation after mild COVID-19. A single count supports this clonotype. TCRdb independently ran MiXCR on the 5' RACE reads; one entry per CDR3 protein. The sample includes about 390,000 distinct CDR3 sequences, 16% seen only once; the top ten take under 25%. Germline V gene sequence: CDR1 ENHRY, CDR2 SYGVKD. The ends were cut back, 6 bases at V and 6 bases at J, with 12 bases in the middle. The CDR3 runs to 12 residues. The specimen was PBMCs or a T cell subset sorted from them (not recorded which). This TCR was sampled from a man aged 18-30 years who had mild COVID-19 (a few samples of this study predate the infection). Cell type and time point are not known. This sequence joins TRBV10-3 and TRBJ2-7; D not certain. CDR3 residues: CAISSPQSEQYF. The CDR3 nucleotides read TGTGCCATCAGCTCCCCCCAGAGCGAGCAGTACTTC.